A selection of T cell receptor beta chains follows, all from one sample in a study of blood T cell repertoires in COVID-19. Assay: immunoSEQ multiplex PCR; the TCRdb copy retains only in-frame clones and omits some. This repertoire shows 200,000 to 250,000 clones, less than 85% found once; its top ten account for around 3.5%. Sequenced: peripheral blood. The receptors originated from a woman over 75 with acute or convalescent COVID-19. CDR3s include the opening cysteine and the closing phenylalanine or tryptophan. The order of the fields is D gene, V gene, J gene, clone size, CDR3 length, CDR3 DNA, CDR3 protein. A D gene is named only where the DNA matches it firmly. Some rows mark clone size as missing; the rest say once, few, many or name a class of expanded clone.

NA	TRBV4-2	TRBJ1-2	NA	12	TGTGCCAGCAGCGCCGAGGGCTATGGCTACACCTTC	CASSAEGYGYTF
NA	TRBV6-5	TRBJ2-5	NA	15	TGTGCCAGCAGTCTAACCGGGACATACCAAGAGACCCAGTACTTC	CASSLTGTYQETQYF
NA	TRBV2	TRBJ2-7	NA	13	TGTGCCAGCAGTAGCCAGGGGCGGTACGAGCAGTACTTC	CASSSQGRYEQYF
NA	TRBV4-3	TRBJ2-5	once	15	TGCGCCAGCAGCCAAAATACGGGGGAAGGAGAGACCCAGTACTTC	CASSQNTGEGETQYF
TRBD1	TRBV2	TRBJ1-4	once	16	TGTGCCAGCAGACTAAACTCGGGACAGATCAATGAAAAACTGTTTTTT	CASRLNSGQINEKLFF
NA	TRBV6-5	TRBJ1-6	NA	15	TGTGCCAGCAGTTTCTACGAGGGAACTAATTCACCCCTCCACTTT	CASSFYEGTNSPLHF
NA	TRBV19	TRBJ1-2	NA	16	TGTGCCAGTAGTCAAACGGGGACAAGGATTAACTATGGCTACACCTTC	CASSQTGTRINYGYTF
TRBD1	TRBV28	TRBJ1-5	NA	13	TGTGCCAGCGGACAGGGGGCGAATCAGCCCCAGCATTTT	CASGQGANQPQHF
NA	TRBV20-1	TRBJ1-1	NA	11	TGCAGTGTTCGACAGGAGACTGAAGCTTTCTTT	CSVRQETEAFF
TRBD1	TRBV19	TRBJ1-2	few	14	TGTGCCAGTAGGGAACAGGGGGCCTCGTATGGCTACACCTTC	CASREQGASYGYTF
NA	TRBV15	TRBJ1-4	NA	14	TGTGCCACCAGCAGAAGCCGCCCCGAGGGAAAACTGTTTTTT	CATSRSRPEGKLFF
TRBD1	TRBV5-6	TRBJ1-2	NA	15	TGTGCCAGCAGCTTGGCGGTGTTGGGACAGGGAGGCTACACCTTC	CASSLAVLGQGGYTF
TRBD1	TRBV19	TRBJ2-7	NA	15	TGTGCCAGTACCGCCGGGAGGACAGGGGCTGGGGAGCAGTACTTC	CASTAGRTGAGEQYF
TRBD1	TRBV7-3	TRBJ2-3	NA	15	TGTGCCAGCAGATACCAGGGGGCGAGCACAGATACGCAGTATTTT	CASRYQGASTDTQYF
TRBD2	TRBV18	TRBJ2-1	NA	14	TGTGCCAGCCGGGGGACTAGCGGGGTTGTTGAGCAGTTCTTC	CASRGTSGVVEQFF
TRBD2	TRBV9	TRBJ2-3	once	16	TGTGCCAGCAGCGTAGGTTACGGGGGGGCGACAGATACGCAGTATTTT	CASSVGYGGATDTQYF
NA	TRBV7-9	TRBJ2-2	NA	13	TGTGCCACCCAACTCCAGGGCACCGGGGAGCTGTTTTTT	CATQLQGTGELFF
NA	TRBV5-1	TRBJ2-5	NA	13	TGCGCCAGCAGCTTCAGTTCCGGGGAGACCCAGTACTTC	CASSFSSGETQYF
TRBD1	TRBV5-1	TRBJ1-1	NA	16	TGCGCCAGCAGCCTAGGGGACAGACACTCGAACACTGAAGCTTTCTTT	CASSLGDRHSNTEAFF
TRBD2	TRBV7-9	TRBJ2-1	NA	12	TGTGCCAGCAGCGTGGGGGGGTTTGAGCAGTTCTTC	CASSVGGFEQFF